The 23 T cell receptor beta chains given below trace back to one sample, sequenced in a study of blood T cell repertoires in COVID-19. Clones were read by immunoSEQ multiplex PCR, and TCRdb kept only the in-frame ones, dropping some. The sample has tens of thousands of clones, about 91% seen once. The sequenced sample was peripheral blood. Receptors were obtained from a woman aged 45-60 years with active COVID-19.

The V and J genes are TRBV5-5 and TRBJ2-1; 10 bases align to TRBD2. Trimming at V came to 3 bases and at J to 6 bases, leaving 18 bases not matched to a gene. Germline V gene sequence: CDR1 SGHKS, CDR2 YYEKEE (reference sequence). The CDR3 spans 19 residues. CDR3 coding DNA: TGTGCCAGCAGCTCTTTGGCTAGCGGGGGCTCTCAGACCCTCAATGAGCAGTTCTTC. Translating gives CASSSLASGGSQTLNEQFF.

The rearrangement joins TRBV4-1 to TRBJ2-5, with D possibly TRBD2 on 5 matching bases. The CDR3 has 15 amino acids. Trimming shortened V by 1 base and J by 4 bases, and 13 bases separated the two germline ends. CDR1 is MGHRA and CDR2 is YSYEKL in the germline V gene. Here the CDR3 DNA reads TGCGCCAGCAGCCAAGCTTTAGGAGGTGGAGAGACCCAGTACTTC. It specifies CASSQALGGGETQYF.

The rearrangement joins TRBV5-1 to TRBJ2-3; the match to TRBD1 covers 10 bases. This CDR3 region has 16 residues. Germline assignment: CDR1 SGHRS and CDR2 YFSETQ. Trimming cost V 0 bases and J 4 bases; bases outside gene matches: 5. Here the CDR3 reads CASSLVGGQGADTQYF. The CDR3 nucleotides read TGCGCCAGCAGCTTGGTTGGAGGACAGGGGGCAGATACGCAGTATTTT. The complete variable domain, with remaining parts taken from reference TRBV5-1 and TRBJ2-3, reads KAGVTQTPRYLIKTRGQQVTLSCSPISGHRSVSWYQQTPGQGLQFLFEYFSETQRNKGNFPGRFSGRQFSNSRSEMNVSTLELGDSALYLCASSLVGGQGADTQYFGPGTRLTVL.

This clone has more than one count but fewer than ten. The chain employs TRBV29-1 and TRBJ1-2; 11 nucleotides match TRBD1. After removal of 3 bases from V and 3 bases from J, the junction contained 9 bases not matched to a gene. CDR1 and CDR2 from the germline V gene are SQVTM and ANQGSEA. The CDR3 contains 16 residues. The CDR3 coding sequence is TGCAGCGTTGACAGGACAGGGGGCTCGGGTGACTATGGCTACACCTTC. Encoded protein: CSVDRTGGSGDYGYTF.

This sequence joins TRBV5-1 and TRBJ2-3; TRBD2 aligns across 8 bases. Germline CDR1 and CDR2: SGHRS and YFSETQ. The CDR3 runs to 18 residues. J was trimmed by 6 bases and V by 1 base; bases with no gene match: 16. CDR3 sequence: CASSLTSGGMAGGDTQYF. CDR3 nucleotides: TGCGCCAGCAGCTTGACTAGCGGAGGGATGGCTGGGGGCGATACGCAGTATTTT.

The chain recombines TRBV14 with TRBJ1-6; the D gene is possibly TRBD1 (6 bases). Germline V CDR1 and CDR2: SGHDN, FVKESK. V was pared by 1 base and J by 10 bases, with 14 bases between. The CDR3 is made up of 15 amino acids. The CDR3 nucleotides read TGTGCCAGCAGCCAAGGGGGGGGGCGTGGATCACCCCTCCACTTT. Amino acids: CASSQGGGRGSPLHF.

The chain combines TRBV6-9 with TRBJ2-1; TRBD1 agrees at 9 bases. Per the germline V gene, CDR1 is MNHGY and CDR2 is SVAAGI. After removal of 4 bases from V and 6 bases from J, the junction contained 4 bases not matched to a gene. This CDR3 has 14 amino acids. CDR3 coding DNA: TGTGCCAGCAGTTGGGGGGACAGGGTCAATGAGCAGTTCTTC. It is translated as CASSWGDRVNEQFF.

The chain links TRBV4-1 to TRBJ1-5; 7 bases are shared with TRBD1. The CDR3 runs 16 residues. The J segment lost 0 bases and the V segment lost 3 bases, leaving 5 bases of the junction unmatched. Germline V gene lookup returns CDR1 MGHRA and CDR2 YSYEKL. The CDR3 bases are TGCGCCAGCAGCCAGGGGACAGCAAATAGCAATCAGCCCCAGCATTTT. Encoded protein: CASSQGTANSNQPQHF.

V and J are TRBV5-1 and TRBJ1-1; the D gene is possibly TRBD1 (5 bases). Germline CDR1 is SGHRS and CDR2 is YFSETQ. V lost 5 bases to trimming and J lost 4 bases, with 15 bases between them. The CDR3 covers 14 residues. The CDR3 DNA sequence: TGCGCCAGCAGAACGACCGGGGGGTCCACTGAAGCTTTCTTT. Translating gives CASRTTGGSTEAFF.

The chain uses TRBV6-5 and TRBJ2-1; TRBD2 matches 11 bases. Germline assignment: CDR1 MNHEY and CDR2 SVGAGI. The junction had 8 bases not matched to a gene; V was cut back by 0 bases and J by 10 bases. The CDR3 is 16 amino acids. The CDR3 loop is CASSYSFSGRASEQFF. The CDR3 DNA sequence: TGTGCCAGCAGTTACTCGTTTAGCGGGAGGGCCAGCGAGCAGTTCTTC.

The V gene is TRBV6-5, the J gene TRBJ1-6; no reliable D call. CDR3 length: 14 residues. V lost 4 bases to trimming and J lost 10 bases, with 14 bases between them. Germline lookup yields CDR1 MNHEY and CDR2 SVGAGI. The CDR3 reads CASSSTEPRSPLHF. Here the CDR3 DNA reads TGTGCCAGCAGTTCTACCGAGCCGAGATCACCCCTCCACTTT.

The chain employs TRBV7-3 and TRBJ2-3, with TRBD2 identical over 7 bases. This CDR3 spans 14 amino acids. The ends lost 3 bases at V and 6 bases at J; junction bases unmatched: 6. Germline V gene sequence: CDR1 SGHTA, CDR2 FQGTGA. CDR3 nucleotide sequence: TGTGCCAGCAGCTTGGGCGGGAGTCTGGATACGCAGTATTTT. This sequence encodes CASSLGGSLDTQYF.

The chain combines TRBV6-5 with TRBJ1-1; a weak D match, TRBD1 (6 bases). Trimming took off 2 bases at V and 8 bases at J, with 12 bases between the two ends. The CDR3 sequence is 13 residues long. Germline V CDR1 and CDR2: MNHEY, SVGAGI. The CDR3 DNA follows: TGTGCCAGCAGTTACCGACAGGCATCCGAAGCTTTCTTT. Protein product: CASSYRQASEAFF.

This clone came up once. The CDR3: CASSGQLLFLAGGPHTQYF. In DNA form, the CDR3 reads TGTGCCAGCAGCGGCCAGCTCCTTTTTTTAGCGGGAGGGCCTCATACGCAGTATTTT. The chain carries TRBV7-9 and TRBJ2-3; 11 nucleotides match TRBD2. Trimming removed 5 bases from V and 7 bases from J; junction bases left unmatched: 20. The CDR3 extends over 19 amino acids. CDR1 SEHNR and CDR2 FQNEAQ come from the germline V gene (reference sequence).

This rearrangement joins TRBV27 to TRBJ1-1; the match to TRBD1 covers 7 bases. The V gene's germline CDR1 is MNHEY and CDR2 SMNVEV (reference sequence). The CDR3 length is 13 residues. The junction had 4 bases not matched to a gene; V was cut back by 8 bases and J by 1 base. The CDR3 protein is CASRGQENTEAFF. CDR3 bases: TGTGCCAGCCGAGGACAGGAGAACACTGAAGCTTTCTTT.

This chain uses TRBV7-9 with TRBJ2-7; 10 bases agree with TRBD2. Germline trimming cut 2 bases from V and 2 bases from J; bases unmatched to any gene: 9. The CDR3 is made up of 17 amino acids. Germline V gene data show CDR1 as SEHNR and CDR2 as FQNEAQ (reference sequence). The CDR3: CASSLRSGRTPTYEQYF. The CDR3 DNA follows: TGTGCCAGCAGCTTACGTAGCGGGAGGACACCTACCTACGAGCAGTACTTC.

The table lists this clone with a few counts. This chain links TRBV9 with TRBJ1-2; 10 nucleotides match TRBD1. V lost 5 bases and J lost 1; bases outside the gene matches: 8. CDR1 SGDLS and CDR2 YYNGEE come from the germline V gene. The CDR3 has 16 amino acids. The CDR3: CASSAKTGGLNYGYTF. In DNA form, the CDR3 reads TGTGCCAGCAGTGCGAAGACAGGGGGCCTTAACTATGGCTACACCTTC.

The chain carries TRBV7-3 and TRBJ2-1, with 8 positions matching TRBD2. The J segment lost 2 bases and the V segment lost 5 bases, leaving 5 bases of the junction unmatched. Germline CDR1 is SGHTA and CDR2 is FQGTGA. This CDR3 is built from 15 residues. Here the CDR3 reads CASSPRGGTYNEQFF. The CDR3 DNA reads TGTGCCAGCAGCCCCCGGGGGGGAACCTACAATGAGCAGTTCTTC.

The chain recombines TRBV19 with TRBJ2-7; D is unresolved. Germline V lookup: CDR1 LNHDA, CDR2 SQIVND (reference sequence). The CDR3 loop spans 11 amino acids. Deletions cut 5 bases from V and 2 bases from J, with 4 bases between. CDR3 in amino acids: CASSAAYEQYF. CDR3 nucleotides: TGTGCCAGTAGTGCAGCCTACGAGCAGTACTTC.

This sequence joins TRBV10-3 and TRBJ2-6; 7 bases line up with TRBD1. This CDR3 contains 15 residues. Germline V gene sequence: CDR1 ENHRY, CDR2 SYGVKD. The trim removed 10 bases at V and 0 bases at J, leaving 6 bases unmatched. For the CDR3, the DNA is TGTGCCACCCCGAGGGACAGCTCTGGGGCCAACGTCCTGACTTTC. It encodes CATPRDSSGANVLTF.

The chain links TRBV7-9 to TRBJ2-3; the match to TRBD2 covers 12 bases. Trimming cost V 5 bases and J 6 bases; bases outside gene matches: 6. The CDR3 is 15 amino acids. The germline V gene has CDR1 SEHNR and CDR2 FQNEAQ (reference sequence). DNA for the CDR3: TGTGCCAGCAGCCTTGCTAGCGGGAGGGCGGATACGCAGTATTTT. Amino acid sequence: CASSLASGRADTQYF.

The chain is built from TRBV6-1 and TRBJ2-7; possible D gene TRBD2, 6 bases. The CDR3 has 13 amino acids. CDR1 and CDR2 from the germline V gene are MNHNS and SASEGT. V lost 2 bases and J 3 bases, leaving 8 bases between the germline ends. CDR3 in amino acids: CASSEPGGYEQYF. The CDR3 DNA reads as TGTGCCAGCAGTGAACCCGGGGGCTACGAGCAGTACTTC.

The J gene is TRBJ2-1, the V gene TRBV9, with D possibly matching TRBD2 (5 bases). Germline assignment: CDR1 SGDLS and CDR2 YYNGEE. This CDR3 has 15 residues. V lost 0 bases and J 4 bases, leaving 11 bases between the germline ends. CDR3 residues: CASSVAWTDYNEQFF. Written as DNA, the CDR3 is TGTGCCAGCAGCGTAGCTTGGACTGATTACAATGAGCAGTTCTTC.